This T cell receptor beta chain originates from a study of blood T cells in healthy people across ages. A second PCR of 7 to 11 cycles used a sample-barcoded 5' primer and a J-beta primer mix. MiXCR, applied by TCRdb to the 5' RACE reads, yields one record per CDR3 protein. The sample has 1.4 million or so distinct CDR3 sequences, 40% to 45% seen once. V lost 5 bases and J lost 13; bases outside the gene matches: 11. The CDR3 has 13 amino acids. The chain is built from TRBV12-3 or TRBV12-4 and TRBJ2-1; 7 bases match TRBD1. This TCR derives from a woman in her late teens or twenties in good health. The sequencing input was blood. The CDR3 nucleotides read TGTGCCAGCAGTATAGGTTCGACAGGGAGCCAGTTCTTC. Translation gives CASSIGSTGSQFF.